The rows below give T cell receptor beta chains drawn from one sample of a study of cytomegalovirus exposure and HLA in healthy donors. Clones were sequenced by immunoSEQ multiplex PCR, and TCRdb holds only the in-frame ones, with some missing. The sample contains about 88,000 clones, around 80% of which appear only once. Sequenced sample: PBMCs. The receptors were sampled from a man younger than 40 in good health and CMV-seronegative. Both conserved end residues are part of each CDR3. Fields, in order: CDR3 length, D gene, clone size, V gene, J gene, CDR3 DNA, CDR3 protein. D genes are given only for firm matches. Clone size is not always given. Where it is, it says once, few, many or a class for expanded clones.

length: 16; D: TRBD2; size: NA; V: TRBV18; J: TRBJ2-2; DNA: TGTGCCAGCTCACCAATTGGTGCGGGGGAGACCGGGGAGCTGTTTTTT; CDR3: CASSPIGAGETGELFF
length: 13; D: NA; size: NA; V: TRBV28; J: TRBJ1-1; DNA: TGTGCCAGCAGTACAACCCCAGGGTTTGAAGCTTTCTTT; CDR3: CASSTTPGFEAFF
length: 14; D: NA; size: once; V: TRBV6-1; J: TRBJ1-1; DNA: TGTGCCAGCAGTGTGTCCGGGGAGAACACTGAAGCTTTCTTT; CDR3: CASSVSGENTEAFF
length: 14; D: NA; size: NA; V: TRBV7-8; J: TRBJ2-7; DNA: TGTGCCAGCAGCTTAGCAAACAGGATCCACGAGCAGTACTTC; CDR3: CASSLANRIHEQYF
length: 16; D: NA; size: NA; V: TRBV4-1; J: TRBJ1-1; DNA: TGCGCCAGCAGCCAAGGGAGGGGTTTTACTTACACTGAAGCTTTCTTT; CDR3: CASSQGRGFTYTEAFF
length: 14; D: NA; size: NA; V: TRBV18; J: TRBJ1-2; DNA: TGTGCCAGCTCACCAGAGGAGCTGAGAGGAAACTACACCTTC; CDR3: CASSPEELRGNYTF
length: 18; D: NA; size: few; V: TRBV11-2; J: TRBJ2-1; DNA: TGTGCCAGCAGCTTAGTAGCTGGACTCAGAAGCTCCTACAATGAGCAGTTCTTC; CDR3: CASSLVAGLRSSYNEQFF
length: 15; D: TRBD1; size: NA; V: TRBV4-1; J: TRBJ1-2; DNA: TGCGCCAGCAGCCAAGGGGGACAGTCCAACTATGGCTACACCTTC; CDR3: CASSQGGQSNYGYTF
length: 14; D: TRBD1; size: NA; V: TRBV5-1; J: TRBJ1-1; DNA: TGCGCCAGCAGCTCGGGACAGCCGGCCTCTGAAGCTTTCTTT; CDR3: CASSSGQPASEAFF
length: 18; D: NA; size: NA; V: TRBV21-1; J: TRBJ1-1; DNA: TGTGCCAGCAGCAAAGTTATAGCACAGGGGCCTACAGAAATTGAAGCTTTCTTT; CDR3: CASSKVIAQGPTEIEAFF
length: 12; D: NA; size: NA; V: TRBV10-3; J: TRBJ2-7; DNA: TGTGCCATCCGAGAGTTCCCCTACGAGCAGTACTTC; CDR3: CAIREFPYEQYF
length: 17; D: NA; size: NA; V: TRBV11-2; J: TRBJ1-1; DNA: TGTGCCAGCAGCTTAGACCGCTCCCCGGGTGCGGACACTGAAGCTTTCTTT; CDR3: CASSLDRSPGADTEAFF
length: 15; D: NA; size: NA; V: TRBV6-6; J: TRBJ1-4; DNA: TGTGCCAGCAGTTACTCCATGGTAGGGGATGAAAAACTGTTTTTT; CDR3: CASSYSMVGDEKLFF
length: 14; D: NA; size: few; V: TRBV9; J: TRBJ2-3; DNA: TGTGCCAGCAGTCGGAGGGAGGATACAGATACGCAGTATTTT; CDR3: CASSRREDTDTQYF
length: 14; D: TRBD1; size: NA; V: TRBV19; J: TRBJ2-7; DNA: TGTGCCAGCACAACGACAGGGGGCTCCTACGAGCAGTACTTC; CDR3: CASTTTGGSYEQYF
length: 16; D: NA; size: NA; V: TRBV7-6; J: TRBJ2-6; DNA: TGTGCCAGCAGCTTAGGGGGGGGGCCAGGGGCCAACGTCCTGACTTTC; CDR3: CASSLGGGPGANVLTF
length: 13; D: NA; size: NA; V: TRBV7-6; J: TRBJ2-1; DNA: TGTGCCAGCAGCCCGGGAGTATACAATGAGCAGTTCTTC; CDR3: CASSPGVYNEQFF
length: 14; D: NA; size: NA; V: TRBV6-4; J: TRBJ2-3; DNA: TGTGCCAGCAGTGAGGCGGTGGGGGGAGATACGCAGTATTTT; CDR3: CASSEAVGGDTQYF
length: 15; D: TRBD2; size: NA; V: TRBV4-3; J: TRBJ2-7; DNA: TGCGCCAGCAGCCAATATCTAGCGGGTTTCTACGAGCAGTACTTC; CDR3: CASSQYLAGFYEQYF
length: 15; D: NA; size: once; V: TRBV28; J: TRBJ2-3; DNA: TGTGCCAGCAAAGGCCCCCTTTGGCTAACTAATACGCAGTATTTT; CDR3: CASKGPLWLTNTQYF
length: 15; D: NA; size: NA; V: TRBV6-6; J: TRBJ1-4; DNA: TGTGCCAGCACTGGTAGCGGAACAACTAATGAAAAACTGTTTTTT; CDR3: CASTGSGTTNEKLFF
length: 17; D: NA; size: NA; V: TRBV6-1; J: TRBJ1-5; DNA: TGTGCCAGCAGTGAAGCAGTCGGGATTGGGATCAATCAGCCCCAGCATTTT; CDR3: CASSEAVGIGINQPQHF
length: 16; D: TRBD1; size: NA; V: TRBV4-1; J: TRBJ2-5; DNA: TGCGCCAGCAGCCGTCCCGGGACAGGGGGCCAAGAGACCCAGTACTTC; CDR3: CASSRPGTGGQETQYF
length: 14; D: TRBD1; size: few; V: TRBV11-3; J: TRBJ2-7; DNA: TGTGCCAGCAGTTACCGGGACAGGGTGTACGAGCAGTACTTC; CDR3: CASSYRDRVYEQYF
length: 14; D: NA; size: NA; V: TRBV28; J: TRBJ1-4; DNA: TGTGCCAGCAGAGACATTGCAACTAATGAAAAACTGTTTTTT; CDR3: CASRDIATNEKLFF
length: 12; D: NA; size: few; V: TRBV19; J: TRBJ1-6; DNA: TGTGCCAGTAGTATAGCGGAGGGACCCCTCCACTTT; CDR3: CASSIAEGPLHF
length: 16; D: TRBD1; size: few; V: TRBV4-3; J: TRBJ2-1; DNA: TGCGCCAGCAGCCAAGATTTGTCAGGGGGCGTGAATGAGCAGTTCTTC; CDR3: CASSQDLSGGVNEQFF
length: 15; D: NA; size: NA; V: TRBV9; J: TRBJ2-2; DNA: TGTGCCAGCAGCGTAGGCGGGGGCAACACCGGGGAGCTGTTTTTT; CDR3: CASSVGGGNTGELFF
length: 15; D: NA; size: once; V: TRBV6-6; J: TRBJ1-5; DNA: TGTGCCAGCAGCCGAACTACCGTGGGCAATCAGCCCCAGCATTTT; CDR3: CASSRTTVGNQPQHF
length: 16; D: TRBD1; size: few; V: TRBV6-5; J: TRBJ1-2; DNA: TGTGCCAGCAGTTCACAACCGGGACAGGGGGCGTTGGGCTACACCTTC; CDR3: CASSSQPGQGALGYTF
length: 13; D: TRBD1; size: NA; V: TRBV6-4; J: TRBJ1-5; DNA: TGTGCCAGCGGAAATGACAGGGGGCAGCCCCAGCATTTT; CDR3: CASGNDRGQPQHF
length: 16; D: TRBD1; size: NA; V: TRBV27; J: TRBJ1-5; DNA: TGTGCCAGCAGTTTATTGCCAGGGGGCCCCAATCAGCCCCAGCATTTT; CDR3: CASSLLPGGPNQPQHF